Listed below are T cell receptor beta chains from one sample, sequenced in a study of T cell responses to AZD1222 COVID-19 vaccine. Using immunoSEQ multiplex PCR, the repertoire was profiled, and TCRdb retains in-frame clones only, with some absent. The sample comprises about 120,000 clones, around 82% of which are singletons, and over 5.5% rests with the top ten. The source material was peripheral blood, sampled on day 0 of AZD1222 vaccination. The source is an adult in good health. The CDR3 runs from the conserved cysteine through the conserved F or W. A D gene is named only where the DNA matches it firmly. Clone sizes are given selectively: once, few, many, or a class where the clone is expanded.

clone_size j_call cdr3_length d_call v_call cdr3_aa cdr3_nt
NA TRBJ2-5 14 NA TRBV24-1 CATSDGPTPGTQYF TGTGCCACCAGTGATGGGCCCACCCCGGGGACCCAGTACTTC
NA TRBJ1-6 15 NA TRBV11-2 CASSLSLTGNSPLHF TGTGCCAGCAGCTTGTCCCTAACAGGAAATTCACCCCTCCACTTT
NA TRBJ2-3 14 NA TRBV6-5 CASRLGLGTDTQYF TGTGCCAGCAGGCTCGGTTTGGGCACAGATACGCAGTATTTT
NA TRBJ1-2 13 NA TRBV28 CASSPKGYYGYTF TGTGCCAGCAGTCCGAAAGGGTACTATGGCTACACCTTC
NA TRBJ1-3 15 NA TRBV7-2 CASRRSASSGNTIYF TGTGCCAGCAGAAGATCAGCGAGCTCTGGAAACACCATATATTTT
NA TRBJ1-2 14 NA TRBV3-1/TRBV3-2 CASSHRSGDYGYTF TGTGCCAGCAGCCATCGGTCAGGTGACTATGGCTACACCTTC
NA TRBJ2-1 15 TRBD2 TRBV7-3 CASSLMSGAINEQFF TGTGCCAGCAGCTTAATGAGCGGGGCTATTAATGAGCAGTTCTTC
NA TRBJ1-1 12 NA TRBV5-1 CASSYPDGEAFF TGCGCCAGCAGCTACCCGGACGGGGAAGCTTTCTTT
NA TRBJ2-1 14 NA TRBV11-2 CASSAGLTYNEQFF TGTGCCAGCAGCGCGGGACTGACTTACAATGAGCAGTTCTTC
NA TRBJ1-1 13 NA TRBV11-1 CASSLQGPTEAFF TGTGCCAGCAGCTTACAGGGTCCCACTGAAGCTTTCTTT
NA TRBJ1-5 12 NA TRBV6-2/TRBV6-3 CASSYSAQPQHF TGTGCCAGCAGTTACTCCGCTCAGCCCCAGCATTTT
NA TRBJ1-5 13 NA TRBV12-3/TRBV12-4 CASSLSGDQPQHF TGTGCCAGCAGTTTATCGGGGGATCAGCCCCAGCATTTT
NA TRBJ1-6 15 TRBD1 TRBV7-8 CASTLGDRTFSPLHF TGTGCCAGCACCCTCGGGGACAGAACTTTTTCACCCCTCCACTTT
NA TRBJ2-7 14 NA TRBV7-2 CASSFSGRSYEQYF TGTGCCAGCAGCTTTTCGGGGCGATCCTACGAGCAGTACTTC
NA TRBJ1-2 18 NA TRBV9 CASSVALRWQGGNYGYTF TGTGCCAGCAGCGTAGCTTTAAGGTGGCAGGGAGGTAACTATGGCTACACCTTC
NA TRBJ1-3 15 TRBD1 TRBV5-4 CASSPGQASGNTIYF TGTGCCAGCAGCCCGGGACAGGCTTCTGGAAACACCATATATTTT
NA TRBJ2-2 14 NA TRBV6-2/TRBV6-3 CASSLQENTGELFF TGTGCCAGCAGTCTACAGGAGAACACCGGGGAGCTGTTTTTT
NA TRBJ1-1 15 NA TRBV4-3 CASSPGPGRGTEAFF TGCGCCAGCAGCCCTGGCCCTGGGAGGGGCACTGAAGCTTTCTTT
once TRBJ2-7 15 NA TRBV6-2/TRBV6-3 CASSWNLPLSYEQYF TGTGCCAGCAGTTGGAATCTCCCCCTCTCCTACGAGCAGTACTTC
NA TRBJ1-5 12 NA TRBV7-9 CASTVGNQPQHF TGTGCTAGTACGGTCGGCAATCAGCCCCAGCATTTT
NA TRBJ2-5 17 NA TRBV3-1/TRBV3-2 CASSQGQRRLGEETQYF TGTGCCAGCAGCCAAGGACAGAGGCGTTTGGGGGAAGAGACCCAGTACTTC
NA TRBJ2-7 13 NA TRBV30 CAWSAVSSYEQYF TGTGCCTGGAGTGCTGTCAGCTCCTACGAGCAGTACTTC
once TRBJ1-2 16 NA TRBV5-6 CASSSWSGRDDYGYTF TGTGCCAGCAGCTCCTGGTCTGGGCGAGACGACTATGGCTACACCTTC
NA TRBJ1-5 17 NA TRBV19 CASSIPRAGYSNQPQHF TGTGCCAGTAGTATCCCGCGGGCTGGGTATAGCAATCAGCCCCAGCATTTT
NA TRBJ1-1 15 TRBD1 TRBV5-8 CASSLAGTGNTEAFF TGTGCCAGCAGCTTGGCCGGGACAGGGAACACTGAAGCTTTCTTT
NA TRBJ1-1 15 TRBD1 TRBV11-2 CASSSRQGMNTEAFF TGTGCCAGCAGCTCGAGACAGGGGATGAACACTGAAGCTTTCTTT
many TRBJ2-1 15 TRBD2 TRBV6-4 CASSDGSGAVYEQFF TGTGCCAGCAGTGACGGTAGCGGGGCAGTCTATGAGCAGTTCTTC
NA TRBJ1-2 14 NA TRBV19 CASSIDRRNYGYTF TGTGCCAGTAGTATAGATCGACGGAACTATGGCTACACCTTC
NA TRBJ1-5 13 NA TRBV12-3/TRBV12-4 CASSFGSNQPQHF TGTGCCAGCAGTTTTGGTAGCAATCAGCCCCAGCATTTT